This record looks at one T cell receptor (beta chain) sequence and its context. Its antigen is currently not known. No per-base quality is available; no much larger clone lies one base away. This specimen belongs to a study of T cells and copy number aberrations in small-cell lung cancer (dated by TCRdb to about 2021). About the investigation overall: To relate T cell metrics to mutations and copy number aberrations, the same tumor regions underwent both TCR repertoire sequencing and whole-exome sequencing. Tumor TCR data existed for over 16 patients, and 14 patients had TCR data from both tumor tissue and normal tissue. The study at large found these results: Tumors had lower T-cell density, richness and clonality than adjacent lung tissue, though the difference in density was not significant. Tumor T-cell density, richness and clonality were negatively correlated with higher copy number aberration burden. Every specimen was formalin-fixed paraffin-embedded tissue, a material known to introduce sequencing artifacts. The study was limited by a small sample size because surgical resection is uncommon in small-cell lung cancer, and validation of the findings is required. High heterogeneity of the TCR repertoire was observed across regions, with roughly 75-98% of clones restricted to a single region, representing a lower overlap than in localized NSCLC.

The immunoSEQ hsTCRB Kit was used with multiplexed V- and J-gene primers to amplify TCR-beta CDR3 regions from genomic DNA. Unique DNA barcodes were added in a second PCR, and the samples were pooled together with one negative control and one positive control. Sequencing of the pooled TCR-beta libraries was performed on an Illumina MiSeq using a 150-cycle paired-end protocol. In the source study's methods: Raw sequencing data were processed by Adaptive Biotechnologies into a report with normalized, annotated TCR-beta repertoires. T-cell density was calculated by normalizing TCR-beta templates to usable DNA, with usable DNA estimated through amplification of housekeeping genes. Richness counted unique rearrangements, and clonality was defined as 1 minus Pielou's evenness. Intratumor TCR heterogeneity between regions was quantified with the Jaccard index, the Morisita overlap index, and the proportion of shared top-20 clonotypes. As stored in TCRdb, this immuneACCESS dataset retains in-frame rearrangements with V and J assigned. A fraction of the clones does not appear; measured against another copy, unresolved V genes explain less than half of the discrepancy, and the remainder lacks a known reason. V, J and clone size derive from that table, while D and trimming were established from the DNA sequence. For this sample the table gives around 250 clones, of which approximately 87% were detected only once. Around 8.5% of the sample is held by the ten biggest clonotypes.

Donors were patients with limited-stage small-cell lung cancer who underwent surgical resection in Hangzhou, China, between about 2007 and 2020. Every donor underwent upfront surgery with no preoperative chemotherapy or radiotherapy, and no donor received immunotherapy either before or after surgery. All 20 or so patients in the sequenced cohort were smokers or heavy second-hand smokers. To represent spatial heterogeneity of the primary tumors, three regions were collected from each tumor FFPE block using a grid approach. Tumor regions were macrodissected for enrichment of malignant cells, and only regions expected to yield at least 150 ng DNA were selected. To characterize heterogeneity of the T cell repertoire, the study applied multi-region TCR-beta sequencing to resected limited-stage small-cell lung cancers and to tumor-adjacent lung tissue. The AllPrep DNA/RNA FFPE Kit (Qiagen) was used to extract genomic DNA from FFPE tissue.

This receptor was taken from a woman between 65 and 79 years old with small cell lung cancer. The sample was tumor tissue.

The CDR3 protein is CAISEGTQYF. The nucleotide sequence reads TGTGCCATCAGTGAAGGTACGCAGTATTTT. The rearranged segments are TRBV10-3 and TRBJ2-3, with no confidently assigned D gene. From a lookup of the germline V gene, CDR1 and CDR2 are ENHRY and SYGVKD. V is cut by 3 bases and J by 8 bases, and the space between the germline ends is 3 bases. The CDR3 contains 10 residues, cysteine and phenylalanine counted. Only the CDR3 portion is preserved as DNA: 30 bases, with reading frame beginning at the first base.